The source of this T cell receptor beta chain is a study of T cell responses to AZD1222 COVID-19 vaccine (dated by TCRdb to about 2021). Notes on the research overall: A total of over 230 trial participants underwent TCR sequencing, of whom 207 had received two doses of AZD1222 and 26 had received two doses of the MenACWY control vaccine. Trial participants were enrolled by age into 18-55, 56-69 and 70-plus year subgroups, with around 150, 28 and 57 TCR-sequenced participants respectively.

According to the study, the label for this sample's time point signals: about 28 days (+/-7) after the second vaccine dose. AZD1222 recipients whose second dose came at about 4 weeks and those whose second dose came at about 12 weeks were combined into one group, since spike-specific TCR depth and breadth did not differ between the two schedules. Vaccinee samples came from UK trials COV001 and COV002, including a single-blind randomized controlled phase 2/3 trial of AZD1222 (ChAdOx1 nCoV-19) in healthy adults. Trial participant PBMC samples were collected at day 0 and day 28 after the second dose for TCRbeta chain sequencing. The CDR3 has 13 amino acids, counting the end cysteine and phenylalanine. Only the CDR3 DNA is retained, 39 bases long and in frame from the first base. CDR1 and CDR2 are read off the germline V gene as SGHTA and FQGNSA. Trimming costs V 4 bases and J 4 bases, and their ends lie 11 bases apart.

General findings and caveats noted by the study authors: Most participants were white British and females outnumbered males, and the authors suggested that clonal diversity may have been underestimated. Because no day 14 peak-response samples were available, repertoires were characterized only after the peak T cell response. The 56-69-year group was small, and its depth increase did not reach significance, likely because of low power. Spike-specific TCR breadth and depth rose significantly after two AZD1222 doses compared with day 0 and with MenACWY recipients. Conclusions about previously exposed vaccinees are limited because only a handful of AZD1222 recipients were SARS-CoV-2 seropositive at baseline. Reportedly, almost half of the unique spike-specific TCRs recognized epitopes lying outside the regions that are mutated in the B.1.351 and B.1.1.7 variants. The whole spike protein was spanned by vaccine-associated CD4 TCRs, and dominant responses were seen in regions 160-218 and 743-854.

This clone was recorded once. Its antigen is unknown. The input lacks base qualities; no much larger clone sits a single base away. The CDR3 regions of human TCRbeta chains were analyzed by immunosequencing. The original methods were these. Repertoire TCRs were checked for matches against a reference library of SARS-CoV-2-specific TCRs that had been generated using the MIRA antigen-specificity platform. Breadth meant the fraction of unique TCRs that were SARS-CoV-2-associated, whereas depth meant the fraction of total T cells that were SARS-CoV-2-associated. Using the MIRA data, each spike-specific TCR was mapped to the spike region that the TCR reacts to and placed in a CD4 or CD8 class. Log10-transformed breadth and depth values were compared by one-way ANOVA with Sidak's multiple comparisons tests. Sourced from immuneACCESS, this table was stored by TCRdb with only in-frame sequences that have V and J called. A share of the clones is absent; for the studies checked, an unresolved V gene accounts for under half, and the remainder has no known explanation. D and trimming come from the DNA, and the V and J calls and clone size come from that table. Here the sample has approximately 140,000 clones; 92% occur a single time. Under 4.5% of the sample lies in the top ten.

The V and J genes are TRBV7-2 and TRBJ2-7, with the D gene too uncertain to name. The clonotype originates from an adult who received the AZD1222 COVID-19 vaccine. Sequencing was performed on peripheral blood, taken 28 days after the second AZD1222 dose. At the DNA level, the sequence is TGTGCCAGCAGCTACTACTTGACTTACGAGCAGTACTTC. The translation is CASSYYLTYEQYF.